Each of the 6 T cell receptor beta chains below was sequenced from the same sample in a study of post-analysis software for immune sequencing data. Study results and limitations: Relative to controls, patients had 5 or 6 TRBV segments at higher frequency, with TRBV5-6, TRBV5-1 and TRBV20-1 among these.

For these receptors, no antigen is known. Carried by the TCR beta cDNA libraries were unique molecular identifiers. TCRdb reprocessed the PCR reads via MiXCR and lists one record per CDR3 protein. Of roughly 700,000 distinct CDR3 sequences in the sample, about 32% were seen once. Sequenced material: blood. These receptors were obtained from a girl aged 5-17 years with multiple sclerosis.

The sample holds a few counts of this clonotype. The CDR3 is CASSQDLGGGTNEQFF. The DNA for the CDR3 is TGCGCCAGCAGCCAAGATTTGGGCGGGGGGACCAATGAGCAGTTCTTC. J is TRBJ2-1 and V is TRBV4-1, with 8 positions matching TRBD2. CDR3 length: 16 residues. Germline V gene lookup returns CDR1 MGHRA and CDR2 YSYEKL. Trimming cost V 0 bases and J 6 bases; bases outside gene matches: 7.

V and J are TRBV7-2 and TRBJ1-2, with D possibly being TRBD1 (6 bases). Looked up from germline, CDR1 is SGHTA and CDR2 is FQGNSA. There are 14 residues in the CDR3. With 6 bases removed from V and 8 bases from J, the gap between germline ends came to 19 bases. CDR3 region: CASSRQQGREGYTF. The CDR3 DNA sequence: TGTGCCAGCAGTCGGCAACAGGGAAGGGAGGGCTACACCTTC.

This chain connects TRBV20-1 to TRBJ2-3; the match to TRBD2 covers 11 bases. The ends lost 6 bases at V and 9 bases at J; junction bases unmatched: 17. This CDR3 region has 16 residues. Germline CDR1 and CDR2: DFQATT and SNEGSKA (reference sequence). In DNA, the CDR3 is TGCAGTGCCCCGGCCCCTCTAGCGGGGGGTGATGGGACGCAGTATTTT. Translated, it gives CSAPAPLAGGDGTQYF.

The chain carries TRBV24-1 and TRBJ1-5; D is undetermined. The CDR3 has 13 residues. Trimming left V 3 bases short and J 5 bases short, with 7 bases between. Germline-derived CDR1 and CDR2 are KGHDR and SFDVKD. The CDR3 spells CATSDVGDQPQHF. For the CDR3, the DNA is TGTGCCACCAGTGATGTTGGGGATCAGCCCCAGCATTTT.

This clonotype was counted at least ten times. This chain uses TRBV7-2 with TRBJ2-5; TRBD2 agrees at 9 bases. The CDR3 runs to 14 residues. V trimming: 8 bases; J trimming: 1 base; junction bases outside the gene matches: 5. CDR1 and CDR2 from the germline V gene are SGHTA and FQGNSA. This CDR3 is CASCPSGAQETQYF. The CDR3 bases are TGTGCCAGCTGCCCTAGCGGGGCCCAAGAGACCCAGTACTTC.

This clonotype appeared a few times. This chain links TRBV20-1 with TRBJ2-1, with TRBD2 identical over 8 bases. Germline lookup yields CDR1 DFQATT and CDR2 SNEGSKA (reference sequence). The CDR3 has 15 amino acids. Unmatched junction bases numbered 4, after V lost 3 bases and J lost 0 bases. In DNA form, the CDR3 reads TGCAGTGCTAGTCGACTAGCGAGCTCCTACAATGAGCAGTTCTTC. It is translated as CSASRLASSYNEQFF.